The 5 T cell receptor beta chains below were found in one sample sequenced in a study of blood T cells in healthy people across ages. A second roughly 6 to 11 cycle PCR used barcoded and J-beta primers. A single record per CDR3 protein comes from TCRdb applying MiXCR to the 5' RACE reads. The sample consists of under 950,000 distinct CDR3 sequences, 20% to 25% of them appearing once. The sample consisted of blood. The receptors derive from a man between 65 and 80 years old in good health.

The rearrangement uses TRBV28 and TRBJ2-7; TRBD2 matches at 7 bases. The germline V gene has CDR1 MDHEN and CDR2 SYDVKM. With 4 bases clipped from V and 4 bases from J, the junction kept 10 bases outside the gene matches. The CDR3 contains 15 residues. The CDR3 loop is CASSSPGTKAYEQYV. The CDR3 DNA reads TGTGCCAGCAGTTCTCCCGGGACTAAGGCGTACGAGCAGTACGTC.

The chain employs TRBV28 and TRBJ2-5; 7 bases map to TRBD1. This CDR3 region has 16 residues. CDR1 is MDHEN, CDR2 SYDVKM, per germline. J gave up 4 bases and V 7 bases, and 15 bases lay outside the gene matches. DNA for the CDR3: TGTGCCAGCACCCCTTTCCGACAGGGATGGGCAGAGACCCAGTACTTC. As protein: CASTPFRQGWAETQYF.

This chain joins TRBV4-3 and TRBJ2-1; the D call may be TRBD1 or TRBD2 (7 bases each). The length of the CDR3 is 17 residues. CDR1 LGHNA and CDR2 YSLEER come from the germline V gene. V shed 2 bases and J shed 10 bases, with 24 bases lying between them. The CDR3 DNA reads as TGCGCCAGCAGCCAATGGGGGGGGGAGTGGAGGGGGCAAGAGCAGTTCTTC. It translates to CASSQWGGEWRGQEQFF.

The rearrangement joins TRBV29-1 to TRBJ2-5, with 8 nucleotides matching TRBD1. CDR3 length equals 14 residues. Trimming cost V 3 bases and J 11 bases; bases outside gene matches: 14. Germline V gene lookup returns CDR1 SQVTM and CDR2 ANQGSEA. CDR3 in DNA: TGCAGCGTTGAGACGCAGGGGGCGTCGGGGGAGCAGTACTTC. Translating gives CSVETQGASGEQYF.

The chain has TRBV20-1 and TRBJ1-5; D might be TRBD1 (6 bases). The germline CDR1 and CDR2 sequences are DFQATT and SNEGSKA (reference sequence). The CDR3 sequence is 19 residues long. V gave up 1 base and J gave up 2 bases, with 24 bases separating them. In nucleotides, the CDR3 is TGCAGTGCTAGAGGCCCACAGGGCCCGCTGCCCCGAGGCAATCAGCCCCAGCATTTT. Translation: CSARGPQGPLPRGNQPQHF.